Presented here are 5 T cell receptor beta chains from one specimen sequenced in a study of T-cell reconstitution after alpha-beta-depleted transplantation in children. Using unique molecular identifiers, the investigators prepared the TCRbeta library. In TCRdb, the PCR reads were re-called with MiXCR into one record per CDR3 protein. In the table there are a few hundred thousand distinct CDR3 sequences, about 9.5% of which are singletons. The source material was PBMCs from the stem cell graft donor, sampled from the stem cell graft. Receptor source: a human donor who donated a stem cell graft to a child with acute lymphoblastic leukemia.

The J gene is TRBJ2-7, the V gene TRBV6-2 or TRBV6-3; 14 nucleotides align to TRBD2. Trimming at V came to 5 bases and at J to 3 bases, leaving 9 bases not matched to a gene. Germline-derived CDR1 and CDR2 are MNHEY and SVGEGT. This CDR3 comprises 17 residues. As DNA, the CDR3 is TGTGCCAGCAGTCCGGGACTAGCGGGAGCCAGAATCTACGAGCAGTACTTC. Its translation: CASSPGLAGARIYEQYF.

This clonotype was seen only a few times. The J gene is TRBJ1-1, the V gene TRBV5-6; 8 bases align to TRBD1. The V segment lost 4 bases and the J segment 2 bases; nucleotides outside the gene matches: 10. Per germline, CDR1 SGHDT and CDR2 YYEEEE. The CDR3 has 16 amino acids. The CDR3 loop is CASSPVTDRVNTEAFF. CDR3 nucleotides: TGTGCCAGCAGCCCTGTAACGGACAGGGTTAACACTGAAGCTTTCTTT.

This clonotype was seen a few times. The CDR3 sequence is CASLLRRQVRDTGELFF. As DNA, the CDR3 is TGTGCCAGCCTGCTGCGAAGACAGGTTCGAGACACCGGGGAGCTGTTTTTT. This chain joins TRBV6-1 and TRBJ2-2, with a tentative D call TRBD1 (6 bases). This CDR3 is 17 amino acids long. Trimming left V 8 bases short and J 3 bases short, with 22 bases between. Germline loops: CDR1 MNHNS, CDR2 SASEGT.

This clonotype came up a few times. The chain carries TRBV18 and TRBJ2-7; 11 bases match TRBD1. CDR1 KGHSH and CDR2 LQKENI come from the germline V gene. The CDR3 is 16 residues long. The junction had 4 bases not matched to a gene; V was cut back by 3 bases and J by 0 bases. CDR3 nucleotide sequence: TGTGCCAGCTCACCTTTGGGACAGGGGGTCTCCTACGAGCAGTACTTC. As protein: CASSPLGQGVSYEQYF.

The sample holds a few counts of this clonotype. The V and J genes are TRBV4-3 and TRBJ2-3; possibly TRBD1 or TRBD2 for D (7 bases each). Trimming took off 11 bases at V and 0 bases at J, with 24 bases between the two ends. Germline CDR1 and CDR2: LGHNA and YSLEER. The CDR3 sequence is 17 residues long. The CDR3 DNA is TGCGCCCCACCGAGGGGGAGGGGGCGGAACAGCACAGATACGCAGTATTTT. It specifies CAPPRGRGRNSTDTQYF.